Following are 20 T cell receptor beta chains from one sample sequenced in a study (dated by TCRdb to the mid-2010s). The receptor library was made with RT-PCR. The sequencing machine was an Illumina MiSeq. The raw public data were reprocessed by TCRdb itself: fastp quality trimming at Q25, MiXCR clonotype calling, in-frame beta chains only. Records with the same CDR3 protein are collapsed into one entry carrying the most frequent genes and DNA. Across this sample there are 650,000 to 800,000 distinct CDR3 sequences, with approximately 15% seen only once. 3% to 4.5% of the sample goes to the ten largest clones. Material: memory CD4+ T cells from blood. The origin of the receptors is a female donor in good health, serving as a healthy control.

The chain links TRBV4-1 to TRBJ1-2; possible D gene TRBD1, 5 bases. The CDR3 sequence is 18 residues long. Trimming removed 1 base from V and 3 bases from J, with 21 bases in between. Germline V gives CDR1 MGHRA, CDR2 YSYEKL. The CDR3 region is CASSQAGASKLRDYGYTF. CDR3 nucleotide sequence: TGCGCCAGCAGCCAAGCCGGGGCCTCAAAATTACGAGACTATGGCTACACCTTC.

Many counts were recorded for this clonotype. The rearrangement uses TRBV20-1 and TRBJ2-5; D call uncertain. This CDR3 is 12 amino acids long. CDR1 DFQATT and CDR2 SNEGSKA come from the germline V gene (reference sequence). Trimming cost V 3 bases and J 5 bases, with 10 bases left between them. The CDR3 bases are TGCAGTGCTAGCATAGTCAGGGAGACCCAGTACTTC. Translated, it gives CSASIVRETQYF.

V usage is TRBV7-2 and J usage is TRBJ2-3, with 8 nucleotides matching TRBD2. This CDR3 region has 17 residues. Germline CDR1 reads SGHTA; CDR2 reads FQGNSA. V was pared by 1 base and J by 1 base, with 7 bases of the junction left unmatched. The CDR3 loop reads CASSLVFAAGGTDTQYF. The CDR3 nucleotides are TGTGCCAGCAGCTTAGTCTTTGCAGCGGGAGGCACAGATACGCAGTATTTT.

The V gene is TRBV12-3 or TRBV12-4, the J gene TRBJ2-5; 9 bases agree with TRBD1. The CDR3 is 17 amino acids. V lost 1 base to trimming and J lost 3 bases; unmatched junction nucleotides: 9. The CDR3 spells CASSLGVAGTGKETQYF. DNA for the CDR3: TGTGCCAGCAGTTTAGGGGTGGCCGGGACAGGGAAAGAGACCCAGTACTTC.

The rearrangement joins TRBV6-5 to TRBJ1-1, with D possibly TRBD1 on 5 matching bases. Germline V CDR1 and CDR2: MNHEY, SVGAGI. This CDR3 has 15 residues. V lost 2 bases and J lost 5, with 15 bases in between. CDR3 sequence reads: CASSYGGEGRTEAFF. In nucleotides, the CDR3 is TGTGCCAGCAGTTACGGGGGGGAGGGAAGGACTGAAGCTTTCTTT.

In its sample, this clonotype was seen many times. This sequence joins TRBV20-1 and TRBJ2-5, with 10 nucleotides matching TRBD2. CDR3 size: 13 residues. Germline trimming cut 6 bases from V and 2 bases from J; bases unmatched to any gene: 3. The germline CDR1 and CDR2 sequences are DFQATT and SNEGSKA (reference sequence). CDR3 loop: CSAKLAGQETQYF. DNA of the CDR3: TGCAGTGCCAAACTAGCGGGGCAAGAGACCCAGTACTTC.

This clonotype was seen many times. The V and J genes are TRBV27 and TRBJ2-3; 8 bases are a match to TRBD1. Germline CDR1 is MNHEY and CDR2 is SMNVEV (reference sequence). The V gene end was trimmed by 6 bases and the J gene end by 4 bases; junction bases not matched to a gene: 12. The CDR3 totals 16 residues. CDR3 in amino acids: CASRRNDRGLPDTQYF. The DNA of the CDR3 is TGTGCCAGCAGGCGGAACGACAGGGGTTTGCCAGATACGCAGTATTTT.

This clonotype has just a few counts. The rearrangement joins TRBV19 to TRBJ1-2, with 10 bases fitting TRBD1. The germline V gene encodes CDR1 LNHDA and CDR2 SQIVND (reference sequence). This CDR3 has 15 residues. With V trimmed by 3 bases and J by 1 base, 2 bases remained unmatched. The DNA for the CDR3 is TGTGCCAGTAGTATCGGGACAGGGGATAACTATGGCTACACCTTC. It is translated as CASSIGTGDNYGYTF. Full variable domain (outside the CDR3, taken from reference TRBV19 and TRBJ1-2): DGGITQSPKYLFRKEGQNVTLSCEQNLNHDAMYWYRQDPGQGLRLIYYSQIVNDFQKGDIAEGYSVSREKKESFPLTVTSAQKNPTAFYLCASSIGTGDNYGYTFGSGTRLTVV.

The chain combines TRBV20-1 with TRBJ2-1; possibly TRBD1 for D (8 bases). The CDR3 covers 15 residues. CDR1 is DFQATT, CDR2 SNEGSKA, per germline (reference sequence). V lost 4 bases and J 2 bases, leaving 15 bases between the germline ends. CDR3 loop: CSAKQGGRAYNEQFF. The CDR3 DNA reads as TGCAGTGCTAAACAGGGGGGGAGGGCCTACAATGAGCAGTTCTTC.

The chain uses TRBV10-3 and TRBJ2-7, with TRBD2 identical over 7 bases. This CDR3 has 14 amino acids. The junction had 15 bases not matched to a gene; V was cut back by 9 bases and J by 7 bases. Germline V lookup: CDR1 ENHRY, CDR2 SYGVKD. This chain's CDR3 is CAMGSGLGPWEQYF. The CDR3 coding sequence is TGTGCCATGGGTTCCGGACTAGGGCCTTGGGAGCAGTACTTC.

The chain employs TRBV7-8 and TRBJ2-1; D remains ambiguous. The germline V and J ends were trimmed by 4 bases and 8 bases, with 12 bases remaining between them. CDR1 is SGHVS and CDR2 is FQNEAQ in the germline V gene. This CDR3 region has 13 residues. In DNA form, the CDR3 reads TGTGCCAGCAGCTCGGTTGAGTGGCATGAGCAGTTCTTC. It translates to CASSSVEWHEQFF.

This clonotype was counted at least ten times. The rearrangement links TRBV6-5 to TRBJ2-1; maybe TRBD2 (6 bases). The V end lost 2 bases, the J end lost 4 bases, and 9 bases lay between the germline ends. This CDR3 region has 14 residues. Per the germline V gene, CDR1 is MNHEY and CDR2 is SVGAGI. The CDR3 loop is CASSYGRWYNEQFF. The CDR3 DNA reads TGTGCCAGCAGTTACGGGAGGTGGTACAATGAGCAGTTCTTC.

This clonotype was seen repeatedly, ten times or more. The chain employs TRBV7-9 and TRBJ2-4; the match to TRBD2 covers 8 bases. Trimming took 6 bases from V and 6 from J; bases not matched to a gene: 10. The germline gives CDR1 SEHNR, CDR2 FQNEAQ (reference sequence). The CDR3 runs to 15 residues. CDR3 region: CASRPRGLAGNIQYF. CDR3 bases: TGTGCCAGCAGGCCACGGGGGCTAGCGGGAAACATTCAGTACTTC.

The J gene is TRBJ2-5, the V gene TRBV11-1; no reliable D call. This CDR3 spans 14 amino acids. In germline, CDR1 is SGHAT, CDR2 FQDESV (reference sequence). V lost 2 bases, J lost 9 bases, and 16 bases lay in between. Here the CDR3 DNA reads TGTGCCAGCAGCTTACGCCTCGTGGAGTCCCCCCAGTACTTC. Amino acid sequence: CASSLRLVESPQYF.

This clonotype showed up many times. The chain couples TRBV5-1 to TRBJ1-6, with 7 bases identical to TRBD1. The CDR3 extends over 17 amino acids. The germline CDR1 and CDR2 sequences are SGHRS and YFSETQ. V shed 4 bases, J shed 3 bases, and the junction held 10 bases outside the gene matches. The CDR3 DNA sequence: TGCGCCAGCAGCATCTACAGGGGTTTCGGCTATAATTCACCCCTCCACTTT. It translates to CASSIYRGFGYNSPLHF.

This clonotype has ten or more counts. V usage is TRBV6-5 and J usage is TRBJ2-2, with 7 positions matching TRBD2. CDR3 length: 18 residues. In germline, CDR1 is MNHEY, CDR2 SVGAGI. Trimming at V came to 2 bases and at J to 0 bases, leaving 9 bases not matched to a gene. The CDR3 here is CASSYQKPSGTNTGELFF. The CDR3 coding sequence is TGTGCCAGCAGTTACCAGAAACCCAGCGGGACGAACACCGGGGAGCTGTTTTTT.

The chain employs TRBV4-3 and TRBJ1-4; D not certain. This CDR3 has 16 residues. V was trimmed by 0 bases and J by 8 bases, leaving 16 bases between them. Germline V gives CDR1 LGHNA, CDR2 YSLEER. This CDR3 is CASSQDLGSMNEKLFF. The CDR3 coding sequence is TGCGCCAGCAGCCAAGATTTGGGCAGCATGAACGAAAAACTGTTTTTT.

V usage is TRBV5-5 and J usage is TRBJ1-1; no firm D call. The CDR3 has 14 amino acids. Germline V gene lookup returns CDR1 SGHKS and CDR2 YYEKEE (reference sequence). The ends were cut back, 0 bases at V and 4 bases at J, with 10 bases in the middle. The CDR3 nucleotides are TGTGCCAGCAGCTTGGGGGATTGGCGCACTGAAGCTTTCTTT. Translation gives CASSLGDWRTEAFF.

This clonotype was recorded a few times. J is TRBJ2-2 and V is TRBV14, with D hard to call. This CDR3 contains 15 residues. Trimming took 0 bases from V and 2 from J, leaving 7 bases between them. Germline CDR1 SGHDN, CDR2 FVKESK. CDR3 DNA: TGTGCCAGCAGCCAAGAATTGGCTAACACCGGGGAGCTGTTTTTT. Its translation: CASSQELANTGELFF.

The sample holds many counts of this clonotype. Here the CDR3 reads CASSLGQFAQGYTF. The CDR3 bases are TGTGCCAGCAGCTTGGGTCAGTTTGCGCAAGGCTACACCTTC. The V call is TRBV5-6, the J call TRBJ1-2; D unclear. The CDR3 runs 14 residues. Trimming left V 0 bases short and J 8 bases short, with 14 bases between. Per germline, CDR1 SGHDT and CDR2 YYEEEE.